These 18 T cell receptor beta chains originate from one sample sequenced in a study of T-cell memory formation after mild COVID-19. MiXCR, run by TCRdb on the 5' RACE reads, gives a single entry per CDR3 protein. The sample carries approximately 240,000 distinct CDR3 sequences, 15% to 20% recorded once. What was sequenced was PBMCs or a T cell subset sorted from them (not recorded which). The receptor set was obtained from a man in his late teens or twenties who had mild COVID-19 (a few samples of this study predate the infection). Cell type and time point are not known.

This clonotype was seen only a few times. The chain couples TRBV2 to TRBJ2-5; 8 bases agree with TRBD2. CDR3 length: 15 amino acids. Unmatched junction bases numbered 11, after V lost 4 bases and J lost 7 bases. Germline lookup yields CDR1 SNHLY and CDR2 FYNNEI. DNA for the CDR3: TGTGCCAGCAGTGTAGAAGCGGGGGCCCTCGGGACCCAGTACTTC. The encoded protein is CASSVEAGALGTQYF.

This clonotype was counted only a few times. The chain carries TRBV4-2 and TRBJ2-3, with TRBD2 as a possible D gene (6 bases). Germline lookup yields CDR1 LGHNA and CDR2 YNFKEQ. V lost 1 base and J 4 bases, leaving 15 bases between the germline ends. There are 16 residues in the CDR3. The CDR3 DNA follows: TGTGCCAGCAGCCAAGTACGACTAGGAGCCCCAGATACGCAGTATTTT. Amino acids: CASSQVRLGAPDTQYF.

This clonotype was counted only a few times. This chain joins TRBV18 and TRBJ1-1; no clear D. The V end was cut by 2 bases, the J end by 2 bases, with 15 bases between. The CDR3 sequence is 16 residues long. Germline CDR1 and CDR2: KGHSH and LQKENI. CDR3 residues: CASSPKAQMLNTEAFF. CDR3 DNA sequence: TGTGCCAGCTCACCAAAAGCCCAGATGCTTAACACTGAAGCTTTCTTT.

CDR3 loop: CASSYGDNEKLFF. CDR3 coding DNA: TGTGCCAGCAGCTACGGTGATAATGAAAAACTGTTTTTT. The rearrangement joins TRBV3-1 to TRBJ1-4; D gene unclear. The CDR3 covers 13 residues. In germline, CDR1 is LGHDT, CDR2 YNNKEL (reference sequence). Trimming removed 5 bases at V and 4 bases at J, with 8 bases between.

The genes are TRBV7-2 and TRBJ2-3, with D perhaps matching TRBD1 (5 bases). The V end was cut by 3 bases, the J end by 5 bases, with 9 bases between. CDR3 size: 13 residues. The germline V gene has CDR1 SGHTA and CDR2 FQGNSA. The CDR3, as DNA: TGTGCCAGCAGCTTGTGGACACGAGATACGCAGTATTTT. Amino acids: CASSLWTRDTQYF.

The gene calls are TRBV3-1 and TRBJ2-3; 10 bases match TRBD2. J lost 2 bases, V lost 8 bases, and 7 bases had no gene match. Germline CDR1 is LGHDT and CDR2 is YNNKEL (reference sequence). There are 15 residues in the CDR3. The CDR3 DNA sequence: TGTGCCAGCGGGCTAGCGGGGGTGCTCACAGATACGCAGTATTTT. Translation: CASGLAGVLTDTQYF.

This clonotype appeared a few times. The genes are TRBV4-3 and TRBJ1-2; 8 bases match TRBD1. Germline V CDR1 and CDR2: LGHNA, YSLEER. With V trimmed by 0 bases and J by 8 bases, 5 bases remained unmatched. The CDR3 has 14 residues. The CDR3 region is CASSQELTGEGYTF. Here the CDR3 DNA reads TGCGCCAGCAGCCAAGAATTGACAGGGGAAGGCTACACCTTC.

This clonotype occurred a few times. The chain couples TRBV20-1 to TRBJ2-5, with D tentatively TRBD1 (6 bases). Deletions cut 6 bases from V and 3 bases from J, with 23 bases between. The CDR3 extends over 16 amino acids. From germline, CDR1 is DFQATT and CDR2 SNEGSKA (reference sequence). Here the CDR3 reads CSATSRGLVGEETQYF. In DNA, the CDR3 is TGCAGTGCCACCAGCAGGGGCCTAGTGGGCGAAGAGACCCAGTACTTC.

The chain recombines TRBV5-4 with TRBJ2-4, with D unclear. This CDR3 comprises 14 residues. CDR1 is SGHNT, CDR2 YYREEE, per germline (reference sequence). Between the trimmed V and J ends, which lost 1 base and 9 bases, there was a span of 14 bases. The CDR3 DNA is TGTGCCAGCAGCTTGAAGGGCGAGGTAGCCATTCAGTACTTC. It codes for CASSLKGEVAIQYF.

The CDR3 coding sequence is TGCAGCGTTGAAGATTTCCCAAGACCCGGGGGCACCATATATTTT. Protein product: CSVEDFPRPGGTIYF. The chain recombines TRBV29-1 with TRBJ1-3; D possibly corresponds to TRBD1 (5 bases). The CDR3 consists of 15 residues. Germline V gives CDR1 SQVTM, CDR2 ANQGSEA. V was clipped by 0 bases and J by 9 bases, with 18 bases between them.

The sample holds a few counts of this clonotype. The chain recombines TRBV7-9 with TRBJ1-4, with TRBD1 identical over 10 bases. CDR1 and CDR2 from the germline V gene are SEHNR and FQNEAQ (reference sequence). This CDR3 region has 16 residues. The J segment lost 2 bases and the V segment lost 4 bases, leaving 4 bases of the junction unmatched. The CDR3 here is CASSSDRGVTNEKLFF. Written as DNA, the CDR3 is TGTGCCAGCAGCTCGGACAGGGGGGTTACTAATGAAAAACTGTTTTTT.

V and J are TRBV6-2 or TRBV6-3 and TRBJ1-2; D is perhaps TRBD1 (6 bases). Germline V gene data show CDR1 as MNHEY and CDR2 as SVGEGT. The CDR3 has 15 amino acids. V lost 2 bases to trimming and J lost 3 bases, with 13 bases between them. The CDR3 DNA sequence: TGTGCCAGCAGTTACATGGGGGCGCCTTACTATGGCTACACCTTC. Encoded protein: CASSYMGAPYYGYTF.

This clonotype was seen a handful of times. The rearrangement links TRBV7-2 to TRBJ1-5; D gene unclear. Germline lookup yields CDR1 SGHTA and CDR2 FQGNSA. CDR3 length: 13 amino acids. V was trimmed by 7 bases and J by 1 base, leaving 8 bases between them. DNA of the CDR3: TGTGCCAGCAAGGAGCAGAGCAATCAGCCCCAGCATTTT. Translation: CASKEQSNQPQHF.

The chain links TRBV20-1 to TRBJ2-5; perhaps TRBD2 as D (6 bases). The germline V and J ends were trimmed by 3 bases and 3 bases, with 11 bases remaining between them. This CDR3 spans 13 amino acids. CDR1 DFQATT and CDR2 SNEGSKA come from the germline V gene (reference sequence). The CDR3 DNA sequence: TGCAGTGCTAGGGGCGGAGGGGAAGAGACCCAGTACTTC. It encodes CSARGGGEETQYF.

This clonotype was counted only a few times. The chain recombines TRBV7-8 with TRBJ1-5; D gene unclear. Germline V gene data show CDR1 as SGHVS and CDR2 as FQNEAQ. The length of the CDR3 is 15 residues. The V gene lost 4 bases and the J gene lost 2 bases, with 12 bases spanning the gap. The CDR3 loop is CASSSYRYGNQPQHF. CDR3 DNA: TGTGCCAGCAGCTCCTACCGATATGGCAATCAGCCCCAGCATTTT.

The chain has TRBV20-1 and TRBJ1-6; 8 bases line up with TRBD1. Germline CDR1 reads DFQATT; CDR2 reads SNEGSKA (reference sequence). J gave up 5 bases and V 5 bases, and 8 bases lay outside the gene matches. The CDR3 length is 15 residues. The CDR3 coding sequence is TGCAGTGCTCCCCGACAGGGGATGGATAATTCACCCCTCCACTTT. Translation: CSAPRQGMDNSPLHF.

The gene calls are TRBV6-2 or TRBV6-3 and TRBJ2-4; no clear D. V dropped 7 bases and J dropped 10 bases, with 14 bases sitting between them. Germline CDR1 and CDR2: MNHEY and SVGEGT. The CDR3 loop spans 12 amino acids. CDR3 sequence reads: CASTSSSRIQYF. Written as DNA, the CDR3 is TGTGCCAGCACTTCCTCCAGCAGGATTCAGTACTTC.

The rearrangement uses TRBV6-2 or TRBV6-3 and TRBJ1-5; D is perhaps TRBD1 (5 bases). The ends were cut back, 9 bases at V and 4 bases at J, with 25 bases in the middle. Looked up from germline, CDR1 is MNHEY and CDR2 is SVGEGT. The CDR3 is 17 amino acids. This CDR3 reads CASQSPGDPKRNQPQHF. The CDR3 bases are TGTGCCAGTCAGTCGCCGGGGGACCCGAAGCGGAATCAGCCCCAGCATTTT.